The clone carrying this T cell receptor (beta chain) showed up just a few times. The target antigen is unknown. The data belong to a study of T-cell memory formation after mild COVID-19. Findings and caveats of the study: Those CD4+ clones that contracted were mainly in CM and EM (CD8+ ones in EMRA). Some clones that responded turned up in pre-infection memory, which suggests that cross-reactive memory joined in. Contracting clones from day 15 to 85 had balanced CD4/CD8; later expanders favoured CD4+.

The germline CDR1 and CDR2 sequences are SGHTA and FQGNSA. The CDR3 spans 15 residues. V lost 1 base, J lost 4 bases, and 11 bases lay in between. With constant-segment primers, 5'RACE yielded cDNA libraries of TCR alpha and TCR beta that carried sample barcodes and UMIs. MiXCR, run by TCRdb on the 5' RACE reads, gives a single entry per CDR3 protein. Of a few hundred thousand distinct CDR3 sequences listed, 20% to 25% are singletons. The receptor was isolated from a man between 18 and 35 years old who had mild COVID-19 (a few samples of this study predate the infection). Cell type and time point are not known. Sequenced input: PBMCs or a T cell subset sorted from them (not recorded which). V and J are TRBV7-2 and TRBJ2-1, with D possibly being TRBD1 (5 bases). CDR3 in amino acids: CASSLDGHRYNEQFF. The DNA for the CDR3 is TGTGCCAGCAGCTTAGATGGACACCGTTACAATGAGCAGTTCTTC.